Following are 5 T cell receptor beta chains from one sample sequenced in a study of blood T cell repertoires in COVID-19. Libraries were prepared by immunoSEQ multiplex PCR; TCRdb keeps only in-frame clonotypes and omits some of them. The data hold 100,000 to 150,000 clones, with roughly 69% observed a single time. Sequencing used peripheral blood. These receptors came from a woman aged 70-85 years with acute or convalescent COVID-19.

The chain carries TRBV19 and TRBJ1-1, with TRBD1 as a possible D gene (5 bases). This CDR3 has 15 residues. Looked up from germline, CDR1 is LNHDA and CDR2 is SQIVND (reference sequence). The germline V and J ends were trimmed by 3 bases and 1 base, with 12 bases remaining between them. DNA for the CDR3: TGTGCCAGTAGTATTAGTAGCAGGGCGAACACTGAAGCTTTCTTT. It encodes CASSISSRANTEAFF.

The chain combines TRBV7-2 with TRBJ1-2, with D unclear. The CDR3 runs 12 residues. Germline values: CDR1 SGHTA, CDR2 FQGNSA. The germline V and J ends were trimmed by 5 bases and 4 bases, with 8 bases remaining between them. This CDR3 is CASSRLAYGYTF. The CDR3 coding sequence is TGTGCCAGCAGCCGTTTAGCCTATGGCTACACCTTC.

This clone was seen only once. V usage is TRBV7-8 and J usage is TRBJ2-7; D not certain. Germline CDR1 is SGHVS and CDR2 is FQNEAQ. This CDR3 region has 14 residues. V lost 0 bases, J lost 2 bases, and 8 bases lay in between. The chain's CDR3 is CASSLAIGAYEQYF. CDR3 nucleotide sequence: TGTGCCAGCAGCTTAGCGATCGGAGCCTACGAGCAGTACTTC.

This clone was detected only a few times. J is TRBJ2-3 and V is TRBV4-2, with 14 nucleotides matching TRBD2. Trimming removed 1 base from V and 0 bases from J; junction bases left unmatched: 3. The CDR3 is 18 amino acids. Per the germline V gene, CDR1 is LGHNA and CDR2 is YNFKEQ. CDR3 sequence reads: CASSQGRLAGGSTDTQYF. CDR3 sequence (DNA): TGTGCCAGCAGCCAAGGGAGACTAGCGGGAGGGAGCACAGATACGCAGTATTTT.

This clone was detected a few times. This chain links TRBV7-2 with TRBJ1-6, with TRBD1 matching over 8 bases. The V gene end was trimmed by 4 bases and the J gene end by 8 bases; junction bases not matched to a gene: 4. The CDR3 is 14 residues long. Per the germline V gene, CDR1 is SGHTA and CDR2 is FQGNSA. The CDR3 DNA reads TGTGCCAGCAGCTCCCGGACAGGGCATTCACCCCTCCACTTT. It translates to CASSSRTGHSPLHF.